This TCR beta chain was captured in a study of somatic mutations in cytotoxic T cells in rheumatoid arthritis. About the research overall: Several of the V beta antibody-stained T-cell populations were flow-sorted at nearly 100% purity; V beta1+ cells were among them and were sequenced for TCRB.

The authors' processing: Matching between patient CD8+ clones larger than 1% and published virus-specific TCRB sequences was rare. Repertoires were generated with immunoSEQ multiplex PCR, while TCRdb's copy carries only in-frame clones and drops some. That table supplies the V and J calls and clone size; D and trimming were determined from the DNA. The sample contains more than 9,000 clones, 75% to 80% of which appear only once. The germline CDR1 and CDR2 sequences are MNHEY and SVGAGI. This CDR3 is 13 amino acids long. Trimming stripped 0 bases from V and 11 bases from J, with 13 bases between. Study-wide findings and caveats: No age-related increase in CD8+ clonality was seen in healthy controls, but one was seen in rheumatoid arthritis patients. Clonality measured in CD8+ T cells did not differ significantly between rheumatoid arthritis patients and age-matched healthy controls.

As regards this clone: The target antigen is unknown.

This chain connects TRBV6-5 to TRBJ1-1; D not resolved. The sequence was obtained from an adult with rheumatoid arthritis. Sequenced sample: CD8+ T cells sorted from blood. Here the CDR3 reads CASSYSIGGSAFF. CDR3 DNA: TGTGCCAGCAGTTACTCGATTGGTGGCTCGGCTTTCTTT.